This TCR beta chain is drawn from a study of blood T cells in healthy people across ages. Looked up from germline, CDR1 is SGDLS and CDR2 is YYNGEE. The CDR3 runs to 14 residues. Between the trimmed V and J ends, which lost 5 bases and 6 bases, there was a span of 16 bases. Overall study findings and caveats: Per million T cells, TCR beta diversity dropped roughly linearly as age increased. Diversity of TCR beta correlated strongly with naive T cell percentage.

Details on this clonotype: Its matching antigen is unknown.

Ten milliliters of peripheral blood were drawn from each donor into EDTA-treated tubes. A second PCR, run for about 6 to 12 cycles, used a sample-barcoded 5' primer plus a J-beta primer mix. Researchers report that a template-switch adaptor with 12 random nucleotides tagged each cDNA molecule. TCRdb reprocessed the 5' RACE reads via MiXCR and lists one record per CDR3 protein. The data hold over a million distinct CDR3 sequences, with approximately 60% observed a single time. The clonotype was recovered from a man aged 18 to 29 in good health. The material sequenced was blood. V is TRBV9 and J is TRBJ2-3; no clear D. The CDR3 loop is CASSLINSGDTQYF. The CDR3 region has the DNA TGTGCCAGCAGTCTCATTAACAGTGGCGATACGCAGTATTTT.